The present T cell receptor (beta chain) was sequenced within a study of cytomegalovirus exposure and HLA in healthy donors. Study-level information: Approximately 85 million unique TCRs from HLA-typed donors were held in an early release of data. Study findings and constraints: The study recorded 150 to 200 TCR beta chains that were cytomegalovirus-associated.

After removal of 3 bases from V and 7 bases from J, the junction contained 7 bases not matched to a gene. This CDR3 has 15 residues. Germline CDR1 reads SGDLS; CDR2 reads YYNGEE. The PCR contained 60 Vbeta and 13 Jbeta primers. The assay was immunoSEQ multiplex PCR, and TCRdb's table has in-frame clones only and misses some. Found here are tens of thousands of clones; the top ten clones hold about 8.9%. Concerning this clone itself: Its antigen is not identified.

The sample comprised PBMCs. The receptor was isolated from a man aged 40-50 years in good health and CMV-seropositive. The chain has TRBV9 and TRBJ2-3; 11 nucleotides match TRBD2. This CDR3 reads CASSGLAGGGYTQYF. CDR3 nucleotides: TGTGCCAGCAGCGGGCTAGCGGGAGGCGGATATACGCAGTATTTT.